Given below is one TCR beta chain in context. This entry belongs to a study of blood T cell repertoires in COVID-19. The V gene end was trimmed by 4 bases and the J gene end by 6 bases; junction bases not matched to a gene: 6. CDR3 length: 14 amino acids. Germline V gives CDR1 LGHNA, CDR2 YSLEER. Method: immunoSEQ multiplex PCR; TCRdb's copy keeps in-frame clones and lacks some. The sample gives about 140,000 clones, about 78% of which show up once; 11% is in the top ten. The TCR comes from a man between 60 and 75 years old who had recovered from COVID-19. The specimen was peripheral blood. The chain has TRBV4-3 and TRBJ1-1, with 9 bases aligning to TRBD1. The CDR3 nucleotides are TGCGCCAGCAGCCGAACGGACAGGGGAGCTGAAGCTTTCTTT. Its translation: CASSRTDRGAEAFF.